The rows below give T cell receptor beta chains drawn from one sample of a study of cytomegalovirus exposure and HLA in healthy donors. Data came from immunoSEQ multiplex PCR; TCRdb stores just in-frame clones and leaves some out. The repertoire holds about 150,000 clones, with 65% to 80% as singletons. The source material was PBMCs. These receptors originate from a man younger than 30 in good health and CMV-seronegative. The CDR3 runs from the conserved cysteine through the conserved F or W. A D gene is named only where the DNA matches it firmly. Clone sizes are given selectively: once, few, many, or a class where the clone is expanded.

clone_size j_call d_call v_call cdr3_aa cdr3_nt
few TRBJ1-3 - TRBV6-1 CASRSESSGNTIYF TGTGCCAGCAGGTCGGAGAGCTCTGGAAACACCATATATTTT
- TRBJ2-1 - TRBV4-1 CASSQATGTYYNEQFF TGCGCCAGCAGCCAGGCAACCGGGACATACTACAATGAGCAGTTCTTC
once TRBJ1-2 TRBD1 TRBV6-5 CASSYSTGTYYGYTF TGTGCCAGCAGTTACTCGACAGGGACCTACTATGGCTACACCTTC
- TRBJ2-3 - TRBV5-5 CASILGSGWDTQYF TGTGCCAGCATCCTAGGGAGTGGGTGGGATACGCAGTATTTT
- TRBJ2-6 - TRBV6-4 CASSDSRSGANVLTF TGTGCCAGCAGTGACTCGCGCTCTGGGGCCAACGTCCTGACTTTC
few TRBJ2-5 - TRBV5-4 CASSMTIGETQYF TGTGCCAGCAGTATGACCATCGGGGAGACCCAGTACTTC
once TRBJ2-1 - TRBV15 CATSRGIASSYNEQFF TGTGCCACCAGCAGAGGAATTGCGAGCTCCTACAATGAGCAGTTCTTC
- TRBJ1-6 - TRBV30 CAWSQVDIYNSPLHF TGTGCCTGGAGTCAGGTGGACATTTATAATTCACCCCTCCACTTT
few TRBJ1-1 TRBD1 TRBV19 CASSIQGVNTEAFF TGTGCCAGTAGTATACAGGGGGTGAACACTGAAGCTTTCTTT
- TRBJ1-4 - TRBV21-1 CASSERQGGAEKLFF TGTGCCAGCAGCGAAAGACAGGGGGGAGCTGAAAAACTGTTTTTT
- TRBJ2-7 TRBD1 TRBV18 CASSPPTSEDRGYEQYF TGTGCCAGCTCACCACCGACGTCTGAGGACAGGGGGTACGAGCAGTACTTC
- TRBJ1-1 - TRBV19 CASSKDSLNTEAFF TGTGCCAGTAGCAAGGACAGCTTGAACACTGAAGCTTTCTTT
- TRBJ2-1 TRBD2 TRBV11-2 CASSLVGSGGPHNEQFF TGTGCCAGCAGCTTAGTTGGCAGCGGGGGTCCCCACAATGAGCAGTTCTTC
- TRBJ2-5 TRBD1 TRBV5-4 CASSSQGFRETQYF TGTGCCAGCAGCTCACAGGGGTTTCGGGAGACCCAGTACTTC
- TRBJ2-5 - TRBV6-5 CACYDRPQETQYF TGTGCCTGCTACGACAGGCCCCAAGAGACCCAGTACTTC
- TRBJ1-3 TRBD1 TRBV30 CAWDRDRGNPFFGNTIYF TGTGCCTGGGACCGGGACAGAGGTAATCCTTTCTTTGGGAACACCATATATTTT
- TRBJ1-5 TRBD1 TRBV5-6 CASSSGQGTRPQHF TGTGCCAGCAGCTCAGGACAGGGGACTCGACCCCAGCATTTT
- TRBJ1-1 TRBD1 TRBV2 CASTLGQGVNTEAFF TGTGCCAGCACCTTGGGGCAGGGGGTAAACACTGAAGCTTTCTTT
- TRBJ2-3 TRBD2 TRBV10-2 CASSEAGVFTDTQYF TGCGCCAGCAGTGAAGCGGGGGTGTTCACAGATACGCAGTATTTT
- TRBJ1-2 - TRBV19 CASSGLGRVKGYTF TGTGCCAGTAGTGGCCTTGGCCGGGTGAAAGGCTACACCTTC
few TRBJ2-3 - TRBV4-3 CASSQVTGEGTDTQYF TGCGCCAGCAGCCAAGTAACCGGGGAGGGCACAGATACGCAGTATTTT
- TRBJ1-6 - TRBV7-2 CASSLVGHGSSYNSPLHF TGTGCCAGCAGCTTAGTAGGACACGGGAGCTCCTATAATTCACCCCTCCACTTT
- TRBJ2-7 TRBD1 TRBV7-8 CASGQGVSYEQYF TGTGCCAGCGGGCAGGGGGTCTCCTACGAGCAGTACTTC
- TRBJ2-7 TRBD1 TRBV29-1 CSVATLPRTGAQDEQYF TGCAGCGTTGCGACGCTGCCTCGGACAGGGGCACAGGACGAGCAGTACTTC
- TRBJ1-3 - TRBV19 CASSIWGRLSGNTIYF TGTGCCAGTAGTATTTGGGGCAGGCTCTCTGGAAACACCATATATTTT
- TRBJ1-1 - TRBV18 CASSPAGATEAFF TGTGCCAGCTCACCGGCAGGGGCCACTGAAGCTTTCTTT
- TRBJ1-4 - TRBV7-6 CASSPGLPKLFF TGTGCCAGCAGCCCGGGGTTACCAAAACTGTTTTTT
- TRBJ2-1 - TRBV18 CASSQDRSSYNEQFF TGTGCCAGCTCGCAGGACAGAAGCTCCTACAATGAGCAGTTCTTC
- TRBJ2-7 - TRBV6-1 CASSEGVGAYEQYF TGTGCCAGCAGTGAAGGGGTAGGGGCCTACGAGCAGTACTTC
few TRBJ2-5 TRBD2 TRBV5-4 CASRLAGGRETQYF TGTGCCAGCCGCCTAGCGGGGGGCCGGGAGACCCAGTACTTC
once TRBJ2-6 TRBD1 TRBV7-3 CASSFDRDVSGANVLTF TGTGCCAGCAGCTTTGACAGGGATGTGTCTGGGGCCAACGTCCTGACTTTC
- TRBJ2-5 TRBD1 TRBV6-5 CASSGTTGGRETQYF TGTGCCAGCAGTGGAACAACAGGGGGCCGAGAGACCCAGTACTTC
few TRBJ1-5 - TRBV6-6 CASSYFLGENQPQHF TGTGCCAGCAGTTACTTCCTCGGGGAGAATCAGCCCCAGCATTTT
- TRBJ1-2 - TRBV18 CASSPVQGYDLPYGYTF TGTGCCAGCTCACCGGTACAGGGTTACGACCTACCCTATGGCTACACCTTC
- TRBJ1-4 TRBD1 TRBV15 CATSRGSGGEKLFF TGTGCCACCAGCAGAGGATCAGGGGGGGAAAAACTGTTTTTT
- TRBJ1-3 - TRBV9 CASSLLQGYSGNTIYF TGTGCCAGCAGCCTACTTCAGGGTTACTCTGGAAACACCATATATTTT
- TRBJ2-3 - TRBV19 CASSMDSTSTDTQYF TGTGCCAGTAGTATGGACAGTACTAGCACAGATACGCAGTATTTT
- TRBJ2-2 TRBD2 TRBV7-6 CASTLLAGGFGTGELFF TGTGCCAGCACCTTACTAGCGGGGGGGTTCGGTACCGGGGAGCTGTTTTTT
- TRBJ2-3 - TRBV5-1 CASSSRDSSDTQYF TGCGCCAGCAGCTCCCGGGACTCTTCAGATACGCAGTATTTT
- TRBJ1-2 - TRBV21-1 CASPLGQGAGRHGYTF TGTGCCAGCCCCCTGGGGCAGGGGGCTGGTCGGCATGGCTACACCTTC
few TRBJ1-2 TRBD1 TRBV5-1 CASSLATGKAYGYTF TGCGCCAGCAGCTTGGCGACAGGGAAGGCCTATGGCTACACCTTC
- TRBJ2-2 TRBD2 TRBV12-5 CASGLWTSGGTGELFF TGTGCTAGTGGTCTTTGGACTAGCGGGGGCACCGGGGAGCTGTTTTTT
- TRBJ2-2 - TRBV14 CASSAFWGDRSAPTGELFF TGTGCCAGCAGCGCTTTTTGGGGCGACCGATCAGCTCCCACCGGGGAGCTGTTTTTT
- TRBJ1-5 TRBD1 TRBV2 CAGGDRGGQPQHF TGTGCCGGCGGCGACAGGGGCGGCCAGCCCCAGCATTTT
- TRBJ1-2 - TRBV5-1 CASHSENYGYTF TGCGCCAGCCACTCTGAGAACTATGGCTACACCTTC
- TRBJ2-6 - TRBV28 CASSPHTGKGANGLTF TGTGCCAGCAGCCCCCACACAGGGAAAGGGGCCAACGGCCTGACTTTC
once TRBJ2-7 TRBD2 TRBV7-2 CASSSWAGGGKYEQYF TGTGCCAGCAGCTCCTGGGCGGGGGGGGGAAAGTACGAGCAGTACTTC
- TRBJ2-6 - TRBV19 CASSIWRSSGANGLTF TGTGCCAGTAGTATCTGGAGAAGCTCTGGGGCCAACGGCCTGACTTTC
- TRBJ1-6 TRBD1 TRBV5-1 CASSLEGRGTDSPLHF TGCGCCAGCAGCTTGGAGGGCAGGGGGACTGATTCACCCCTCCACTTT
- TRBJ1-6 TRBD1 TRBV7-9 CASSPGTANSPLHF TGTGCCAGCAGCCCGGGGACAGCGAATTCACCCCTCCACTTT
- TRBJ2-3 TRBD1 TRBV12-5 CASGNRQGPSTDTQYF TGTGCTAGTGGGAACCGACAGGGGCCAAGCACAGATACGCAGTATTTT
- TRBJ1-2 - TRBV20-1 CSARDSDGYTF TGCAGTGCTAGAGACAGTGATGGCTACACCTTC
- TRBJ1-2 TRBD1 TRBV29-1 CSVGTGENYGYTF TGCAGCGTTGGGACAGGGGAGAACTATGGCTACACCTTC
few TRBJ2-5 TRBD2 TRBV6-5 CASSRAGGRGETQYF TGTGCCAGCAGTCGGGCGGGGGGTAGAGGAGAGACCCAGTACTTC
- TRBJ2-1 - TRBV7-9 CASSVGHEQFF TGTGCCAGCAGCGTCGGTCATGAGCAGTTCTTC
- TRBJ2-1 - TRBV15 CATSSPSQDRRNEQFF TGTGCCACCAGCAGTCCCTCTCAGGACAGACGCAATGAGCAGTTCTTC
- TRBJ2-2 - TRBV10-3 CAIRGSEGLTSNTGELFF TGTGCCATCAGGGGGTCGGAGGGGCTCACCTCGAACACCGGGGAGCTGTTTTTT
- TRBJ2-3 - TRBV29-1 CSVGRGGTDTQYF TGCAGCGTTGGCAGGGGCGGCACAGATACGCAGTATTTT